One and the same sample provided the 17 T cell receptor beta chains below, sequenced in a study of T cell responses to AZD1222 COVID-19 vaccine. Clones were sequenced by immunoSEQ multiplex PCR, and TCRdb holds only the in-frame ones, with some missing. The profile shows roughly 120,000 clones, about 88% of them singletons. This sample comprised peripheral blood, obtained on day 0 of MenACWY control vaccination. Receptor source: an adult in good health.

The J gene is TRBJ2-7, the V gene TRBV18, with a weak D call TRBD2 (6 bases). This CDR3 is built from 16 residues. From germline, CDR1 is KGHSH and CDR2 LQKENI. The V and J ends lost 3 bases and 3 bases respectively, with 18 bases between them. This CDR3 is CASSPLPGATLYEQYF. As DNA, the CDR3 is TGTGCCAGCTCACCTTTACCGGGAGCGACCCTCTACGAGCAGTACTTC.

The chain combines TRBV28 with TRBJ1-2; possibly TRBD1 for D (5 bases). There are 13 residues in the CDR3. In germline, CDR1 is MDHEN, CDR2 SYDVKM. With 8 bases removed from V and 3 bases from J, the gap between germline ends came to 13 bases. In DNA form, the CDR3 reads TGTGCCAGCTTGGGGCCAGGGTACTATGGCTACACCTTC. This translates into CASLGPGYYGYTF.

This chain uses TRBV30 with TRBJ2-7; D ambiguous. The CDR3 has 12 residues. Between the trimmed V and J ends, which lost 4 bases and 5 bases, there was a span of 12 bases. The V gene's germline CDR1 is GTSNPN and CDR2 SVGIG (reference sequence). The CDR3 DNA reads as TGTGCCTGGACAGGACCATATGACGAGCAGTACTTC. It translates to CAWTGPYDEQYF.

The chain links TRBV15 to TRBJ2-3; D is unresolved. Germline V CDR1 and CDR2: LNHNV, YYDKDF (reference sequence). Trimming left V 3 bases short and J 3 bases short, with 4 bases between. There are 12 residues in the CDR3. CDR3 protein: CATSRATDTQYF. CDR3 sequence (DNA): TGTGCCACCAGCAGGGCGACAGATACGCAGTATTTT.

The chain carries TRBV24-1 and TRBJ1-5, with a weak D call TRBD1 (5 bases). The CDR3 covers 14 residues. V lost 3 bases to trimming and J lost 4 bases, with 9 bases between them. The germline V gene has CDR1 KGHDR and CDR2 SFDVKD. In DNA form, the CDR3 reads TGTGCCACCAGTGATCCCCGGACAAATCAGCCCCAGCATTTT. It encodes CATSDPRTNQPQHF.

The chain is built from TRBV7-9 and TRBJ1-5; D uncertain. This CDR3 contains 12 residues. Between the trimmed V and J ends, which lost 5 bases and 3 bases, there was a span of 5 bases. Germline values: CDR1 SEHNR, CDR2 FQNEAQ (reference sequence). The CDR3 loop is CASSRANQPQHF. The CDR3 DNA reads TGTGCCAGCAGCCGCGCCAATCAGCCCCAGCATTTT.

The chain is built from TRBV19 and TRBJ2-1; 8 bases agree with TRBD2. V lost 2 bases to trimming and J lost 7 bases; unmatched junction nucleotides: 7. Germline CDR1 is LNHDA and CDR2 is SQIVND (reference sequence). The CDR3 extends over 15 amino acids. CDR3 sequence (DNA): TGTGCCAGTAGTATACGAGCGGGAGTGCGGAATGAGCAGTTCTTC. It encodes CASSIRAGVRNEQFF. The whole variable domain, filled in from reference TRBV19 and TRBJ2-1, reads DGGITQSPKYLFRKEGQNVTLSCEQNLNHDAMYWYRQDPGQGLRLIYYSQIVNDFQKGDIAEGYSVSREKKESFPLTVTSAQKNPTAFYLCASSIRAGVRNEQFFGPGTRLTVL.

The V gene is TRBV4-1, the J gene TRBJ2-7; possibly TRBD1 or TRBD2 for D (5 bases each). CDR1 and CDR2 (germline): MGHRA, YSYEKL. Deletions cut 5 bases from V and 7 bases from J, with 21 bases between. The CDR3 consists of 15 residues. The CDR3 nucleotides read TGCGCCAGCAGCTACTCCGGGACCACACCGGGGGAGCAGTACTTC. This translates into CASSYSGTTPGEQYF.

This clone was recorded once. V usage is TRBV6-2 or TRBV6-3 and J usage is TRBJ1-5, with D unclear. Germline assignment: CDR1 MNHEY and CDR2 SVGEGT. The V and J ends lost 4 bases and 4 bases respectively, with 14 bases between them. The CDR3 covers 15 residues. The CDR3 DNA sequence: TGTGCCAGCAGTTTGCGGGATTCGATGAATCAGCCCCAGCATTTT. Translating gives CASSLRDSMNQPQHF.

The CDR3 sequence: CASSLGLAPDNEQFF. The CDR3 region has the DNA TGCGCCAGCAGCTTGGGACTAGCTCCAGACAATGAGCAGTTCTTC. The chain links TRBV5-1 to TRBJ2-1; 7 nucleotides align to TRBD2. Germline V CDR1 and CDR2: SGHRS, YFSETQ. Trimming cost V 0 bases and J 5 bases; bases outside gene matches: 5. The CDR3 sequence is 15 residues long.

The chain combines TRBV5-1 with TRBJ1-6, with D possibly being TRBD1 (5 bases). Per germline, CDR1 SGHRS and CDR2 YFSETQ. V dropped 3 bases and J dropped 7 bases, with 14 bases sitting between them. The CDR3 runs 15 residues. CDR3 in amino acids: CASSSGDWGNSPLHF. Written as DNA, the CDR3 is TGCGCCAGCAGCTCGGGGGACTGGGGAAATTCACCCCTCCACTTT.

The chain couples TRBV11-2 to TRBJ2-7, with TRBD2 as a possible D gene (5 bases). V was pared by 4 bases and J by 2 bases, with 21 bases between. Germline CDR1 SGHAT, CDR2 FQNNGV. The CDR3 sequence is 17 residues long. CDR3 loop: CASSSLRAYGIPYEQYF. CDR3 DNA: TGTGCCAGCAGCTCACTTAGGGCGTACGGGATTCCCTACGAGCAGTACTTC. Based on the CDR3 plus reference TRBV11-2 and TRBJ2-7, the full variable domain is EAGVAQSPRYKIIEKRQSVAFWCNPISGHATLYWYQQILGQGPKLLIQFQNNGVVDDSQLPKDRFSAERLKGVDSTLKIQPAKLEDSAVYLCASSSLRAYGIPYEQYFGPGTRLTVT.

This chain uses TRBV28 with TRBJ2-7; 7 positions match TRBD2. The CDR3 length is 15 residues. CDR1 MDHEN and CDR2 SYDVKM come from the germline V gene. J lost 4 bases, V lost 5 bases, and 11 bases had no gene match. This CDR3 is CASSRRLAMVYEQYF. For the CDR3, the DNA is TGTGCCAGCAGTCGTCGACTAGCTATGGTTTACGAGCAGTACTTC.

CDR3 protein: CASSSWRGGAGENEQFF. In nucleotides, the CDR3 is TGTGCCAGCAGTTCCTGGAGGGGGGGGGCGGGAGAGAATGAGCAGTTCTTC. This chain connects TRBV27 to TRBJ2-1; tentatively, D is TRBD2 (7 bases). V was pared by 4 bases and J by 7 bases, with 23 bases between. Germline CDR1 and CDR2: MNHEY and SMNVEV (reference sequence). The CDR3 contains 17 residues.

This chain joins TRBV21-1 and TRBJ2-7. TRBV21-1 is a pseudogene. The CDR3 has 15 amino acids. The CDR3 coding sequence is TGTGCCAGCAGCAAAGGGTGGGCGGATTCCTACGAGCAGTACTTC. This codes for CASSKGWADSYEQYF.

J is TRBJ2-2 and V is TRBV10-1, with D unresolved. Trimming shortened V by 4 bases and J by 3 bases, and 12 bases separated the two germline ends. Germline V lookup: CDR1 WNHNN, CDR2 SYGVQD (reference sequence). This CDR3 region has 15 residues. The CDR3 sequence is CASSGGSFDTGELFF. CDR3 coding DNA: TGCGCCAGCAGTGGTGGCAGCTTCGACACCGGGGAGCTGTTTTTT.

The V call is TRBV19, the J call TRBJ2-3, with TRBD2 matching over 8 bases. The V segment lost 5 bases and the J segment 4 bases; nucleotides outside the gene matches: 5. The germline gives CDR1 LNHDA, CDR2 SQIVND (reference sequence). CDR3 length: 14 residues. The CDR3 reads CASSPRTSSDTQYF. The CDR3 bases are TGTGCCAGTAGTCCCCGGACTAGCTCAGATACGCAGTATTTT. Based on the CDR3 plus reference TRBV19 and TRBJ2-3, the full variable domain is DGGITQSPKYLFRKEGQNVTLSCEQNLNHDAMYWYRQDPGQGLRLIYYSQIVNDFQKGDIAEGYSVSREKKESFPLTVTSAQKNPTAFYLCASSPRTSSDTQYFGPGTRLTVL.